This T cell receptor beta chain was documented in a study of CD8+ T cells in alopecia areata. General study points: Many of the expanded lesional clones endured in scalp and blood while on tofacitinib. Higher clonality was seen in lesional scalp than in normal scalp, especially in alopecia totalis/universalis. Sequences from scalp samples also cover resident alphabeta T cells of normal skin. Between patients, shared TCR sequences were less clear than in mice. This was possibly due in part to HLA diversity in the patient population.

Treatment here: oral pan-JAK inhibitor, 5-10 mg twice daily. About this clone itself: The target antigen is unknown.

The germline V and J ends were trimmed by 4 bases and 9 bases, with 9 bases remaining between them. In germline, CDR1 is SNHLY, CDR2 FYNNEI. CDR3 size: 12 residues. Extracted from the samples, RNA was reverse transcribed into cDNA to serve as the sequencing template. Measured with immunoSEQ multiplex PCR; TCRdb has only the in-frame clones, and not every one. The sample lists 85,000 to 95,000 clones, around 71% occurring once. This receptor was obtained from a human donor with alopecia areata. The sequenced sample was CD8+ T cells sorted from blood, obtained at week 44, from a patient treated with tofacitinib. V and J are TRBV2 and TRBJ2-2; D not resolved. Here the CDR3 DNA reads TGTGCCAGCAGTGGGGCTGGGAGGGAGCTGTTTTTT. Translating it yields CASSGAGRELFF.